This T cell receptor beta chain came from a study of cytomegalovirus exposure and HLA in healthy donors. Study details: T cells numbering about 200 million yielded around 120 million unique TCR beta sequences in an earlier analysis. Study-level results: A prior analysis recorded that most TCR beta V segments were productive about 90% or about 30% of the time. The study reported that TCR beta sequences accurately predicted HLA-A and HLA-B alleles in most subjects.

60 Vbeta and 13 Jbeta primers were used in PCR. The repertoire was sequenced with immunoSEQ multiplex PCR; TCRdb's copy has only in-frame clones and lacks some. The data hold approximately 240,000 clones, with roughly 80% observed a single time. With respect to this clone: What it binds is unknown.

Sequences were obtained from PBMCs. The TCR was taken from a woman in her thirties or forties in good health and CMV-seropositive.

CDR3 loop: CASSVRDSSYEQYF. CDR3 sequence (DNA): TGTGCCAGTAGTGTTAGGGACAGCTCCTACGAGCAGTACTTC. The chain recombines TRBV19 with TRBJ2-7, with 7 bases lining up with TRBD1. V trimming: 5 bases; J trimming: 0 bases; junction bases outside the gene matches: 4. The CDR3 extends over 14 amino acids. Germline values: CDR1 LNHDA, CDR2 SQIVND (reference sequence).